This TCR beta chain was sequenced for a study of T-cell reconstitution after alpha-beta-depleted transplantation in children (TCRdb year 2016). Background on the whole study: T-cell immune reconstitution after TCRalphabeta/CD19-depleted allogeneic hematopoietic cell transplantation in children was quantitatively tracked in the study by means of TCR repertoire profiling.

This clonotype turned up a few times. Its antigen is not yet known. No much larger clone exists at a distance of one base, and base qualities are not known. The library was generated by PCR. TCRdb lists the instrument as Illumina HiSeq 2500. To normalize quantification of the TCRbeta repertoire, the TCR libraries were built with molecular barcoding that relied on unique molecular identifiers. TCRdb reran the public reads through fastp at Q25 and MiXCR, keeping productive beta chains. Rows are combined by CDR3 protein, so each entry shows the most common genes and DNA. For this sample there are 350,000 to 450,000 distinct CDR3 sequences; 13% appear just once. Over 3.5% of the sample is held by the ten biggest clonotypes. Measured from the cysteine to the phenylalanine, the CDR3 is 14 residues long. Just the 42-base CDR3 DNA is kept, in frame starting at base 1. Reading the germline V gene gives CDR1 WSHSY and CDR2 SAAADI. Trimming costs V 10 bases and J 5 bases, and their ends lie 17 bases apart.

The sequencing used PBMCs, collected from the stem cell graft. Recombination joined TRBV10-2 with TRBJ2-2; the D gene is perhaps TRBD1 or TRBD2, each of them matching over 5 bases. This TCR derives from a human donor who donated a stem cell graft to a child with Fanconi anemia. The sequenced DNA is TGCGCCACCAAGACAGAGGGTTTGACCGGGGAGCTGTTTTTT. This yields the protein CATKTEGLTGELFF.